The source of this TCR beta chain is a study of blood T cells in healthy people across ages. Overall study results and limits: Donor CMV infection status was unknown, possibly confounding age-related changes in expanded clonotypes.

This clonotype was detected ten times or more. What it binds is not known. One end of the junction does not line up with germline, which may come from a read error. The germline V gene encodes CDR1 SGHRS and CDR2 YFSETQ. The CDR3 has 14 residues. Healthy Caucasian individuals from Russia aged roughly 6 to 100 served as donors. Primed by a sample-barcoded 5' primer and a J-beta primer mix, a second PCR proceeded for 7 to 11 cycles. From each sample, at least 2.5 million paired-end reads containing CDR3 were obtained. One entry per CDR3 protein, called by TCRdb with MiXCR from the 5' RACE reads. The profile shows roughly 1.7 million distinct CDR3 sequences, about 35% of them singletons.

Sequenced material: blood. The origin of this receptor is a woman aged 25 to 39 in good health. This chain connects TRBV5-1 to TRBJ2-5; TRBD1 aligns across 7 bases. CDR3 amino acids: CASSPGDRKETQYF. CDR3 bases: TGTGCCAGCAGTCCCGGGGACAGAAAAGAGACCCAGTACTTC.